The entry below describes one T cell receptor beta chain. Its antigen is as yet unknown. This sample is drawn from a study of metastatic and nonmetastatic thyroid tumors. Study as a whole: Repertoire data that came from the blood and tumor or nodule tissue of malignant and benign thyroid patients were compared.

In the authors' methods: Researchers built a distant-metastasis classifier for papillary thyroid cancer that drew on CDR3 differences across clinicopathological groups. TCRdb re-analyzed the PCR reads through MiXCR. None of the V and J calls come from the authors' own analysis; TCRdb made them. The sample contains over 15,000 clones, roughly 15% of which appear only once. The study, taken as a whole, reports: Benign nodules were reported to have significantly lower TCR beta diversity than malignant thyroid tumors, in blood and tumor.

Among the patients, none had received any treatment before thyroid surgery. Specimen: blood. The receptor was isolated from a male donor with papillary thyroid cancer or a benign thyroid nodule (not recorded which). Some clones in this sample may be carry-over from other donors' samples.

The CDR3 DNA is TGTGCCAGCAGTTTAGGACGTGGCGCAGATACGCAGTATTTT. Translated: CASSLGRGADTQYF. J is TRBJ2-3 and V is TRBV6-5, with D unresolved. Germline CDR1 is MNHEY and CDR2 is SVGAGI. Trimming shortened V by 4 bases and J by 4 bases, and 12 bases separated the two germline ends. CDR3 length equals 14 residues.